The entry that follows covers one TCR beta chain sequence. Antigen: not known. Trimming took 6 bases from V and 3 from J, leaving 14 bases between them. The V gene's germline CDR1 is MNHEY and CDR2 SVGAGI. This CDR3 is 14 amino acids long. Some clones are missing from TCRdb's copy, which holds only in-frame ones; the method was immunoSEQ multiplex PCR. The sample lists some 10,000 clones, 80% to 90% occurring once. These data come from a study of T cells in localized non-small cell lung cancer. Study-wide results and limits: Longer overall survival associated with higher blood T cell density; shorter survival with higher adjacent-lung clonality.

This TCR derives from a male donor at least 60 years old with stage III lung adenocarcinoma. Specimen: peripheral blood, collected before any cancer treatment. The chain joins TRBV6-5 to TRBJ1-1; the D is unclear. CDR3 region: CASSPRSPDTEAFF. In DNA form, the CDR3 reads TGTGCCAGCAGCCCCAGGAGCCCCGACACTGAAGCTTTCTTT.